This entry lists 25 T cell receptor beta chains sequenced from one sample in a study of blood T cell repertoires in COVID-19 (dated by TCRdb to 2018 to 2021). Library preparation employed the immunoSEQ multiplex PCR assay. As stored in TCRdb, this immuneACCESS dataset retains in-frame rearrangements with V and J assigned. A fraction of the clones does not appear; measured against another copy, unresolved V genes explain less than half of the discrepancy, and the remainder lacks a known reason. The sample table records 200,000 to 250,000 clones; around 88% of these occur just once. Around 6.5% of the sample is held by the ten biggest clonotypes. Sequencing was carried out using peripheral blood. The receptors were gathered from a woman aged 25-40 years with COVID-19, enrolled during active disease.

The V and J genes are TRBV7-9 and TRBJ2-5; TRBD2 aligns across 10 bases. The V and J ends lost 5 bases and 5 bases, in that order; junction bases with no gene match: 17. The CDR3 sequence is 18 residues long. Germline CDR1 SEHNR, CDR2 FQNEAQ (reference sequence). CDR3 in amino acids: CASSPRYVEREGRETQYF. The CDR3, as DNA: TGTGCCAGCAGCCCCCGGTATGTCGAGCGGGAGGGCCGGGAGACCCAGTACTTC.

A few counts support this clone. The chain has TRBV5-1 and TRBJ1-1; 8 nucleotides align to TRBD1. Germline loops: CDR1 SGHRS, CDR2 YFSETQ. CDR3 length: 15 amino acids. V lost 0 bases to trimming and J lost 2 bases; unmatched junction nucleotides: 3. CDR3 protein: CASSLGDRQNTEAFF. The DNA of the CDR3 is TGCGCCAGCAGCTTGGGGGACAGGCAAAACACTGAAGCTTTCTTT.

This clone was observed a few times. The V call is TRBV27, the J call TRBJ2-4, with a weak D call TRBD1 (5 bases). CDR3 length: 16 amino acids. V was trimmed by 1 base and J by 3 bases, leaving 13 bases between them. The germline CDR1 and CDR2 sequences are MNHEY and SMNVEV (reference sequence). The CDR3 loop is CASSLWTGQGKNIQYF. The CDR3 DNA reads TGTGCCAGCAGTTTATGGACGGGTCAGGGCAAAAACATTCAGTACTTC.

The chain couples TRBV27 to TRBJ1-1; TRBD1 might be the D (6 bases). Trimming took off 6 bases at V and 4 bases at J, with 15 bases between the two ends. Germline V CDR1 and CDR2: MNHEY, SMNVEV (reference sequence). The CDR3 contains 14 residues. CDR3 sequence: CASSKGGEITEAFF. The DNA for the CDR3 is TGTGCCAGCAGCAAAGGGGGGGAGATCACTGAAGCTTTCTTT.

The chain combines TRBV12-3 or TRBV12-4 with TRBJ2-3; the D is unclear. Deletions cut 3 bases from V and 5 bases from J, with 6 bases between. CDR3 length equals 12 residues. The CDR3 sequence is CASSLGLDTQYF. DNA for the CDR3: TGTGCCAGCAGTTTGGGCCTAGATACGCAGTATTTT.

This sequence joins TRBV19 and TRBJ2-7; possibly TRBD1 for D (5 bases). Deletions cut 5 bases from V and 3 bases from J, with 8 bases between. The CDR3 extends over 12 amino acids. Per the germline V gene, CDR1 is LNHDA and CDR2 is SQIVND (reference sequence). Here the CDR3 reads CASSPDSYEQYF. The CDR3 DNA reads TGTGCCAGTAGTCCCGACAGCTACGAGCAGTACTTC.

The chain links TRBV5-1 to TRBJ2-2; TRBD2 aligns across 7 bases. Germline CDR1 SGHRS, CDR2 YFSETQ. With 4 bases clipped from V and 0 bases from J, the junction kept 9 bases outside the gene matches. The CDR3 runs to 17 residues. CDR3 DNA sequence: TGCGCCAGCAGCCAGCAACCGGGACTATCGAACACCGGGGAGCTGTTTTTT. Translating it yields CASSQQPGLSNTGELFF. Using reference TRBV5-1 and TRBJ2-2 for the parts outside the CDR3, the full variable domain is KAGVTQTPRYLIKTRGQQVTLSCSPISGHRSVSWYQQTPGQGLQFLFEYFSETQRNKGNFPGRFSGRQFSNSRSEMNVSTLELGDSALYLCASSQQPGLSNTGELFFGEGSRLTVL.

This clone was seen only a few times. The chain combines TRBV4-1 with TRBJ2-3; TRBD2 is a possible D gene (5 bases). Germline CDR1 MGHRA, CDR2 YSYEKL. This CDR3 contains 14 residues. V was clipped by 1 base and J by 4 bases, with 9 bases between them. This CDR3 reads CASSQAISADTQYF. The CDR3 DNA sequence: TGCGCCAGCAGCCAAGCTATTAGCGCAGATACGCAGTATTTT.

This chain joins TRBV14 and TRBJ2-7; D gene uncertain. CDR3 size: 11 residues. Trimming left V 1 base short and J 6 bases short, with 4 bases between. Per germline, CDR1 SGHDN and CDR2 FVKESK. The CDR3 sequence: CASSQGGEQYF. CDR3 nucleotide sequence: TGTGCCAGCAGCCAAGGAGGCGAGCAGTACTTC.

V usage is TRBV5-6 and J usage is TRBJ1-5, with D possibly TRBD1 on 6 matching bases. This CDR3 is 16 amino acids long. V lost 2 bases, J lost 6 bases, and 18 bases lay in between. Germline assignment: CDR1 SGHDT and CDR2 YYEEEE. The CDR3 nucleotides read TGTGCCAGCAGCTTTATTCTACAGGGTAACAGTCAGCCCCAGCATTTT. Protein product: CASSFILQGNSQPQHF.

The CDR3 coding sequence is TGCGCCAGCAGCCTTTTCCTAGCATCTGGGGAGCTGTTTTTT. Encoded protein: CASSLFLASGELFF. The V gene is TRBV10-2, the J gene TRBJ2-2, with D maybe TRBD2 (5 bases). CDR1 WSHSY and CDR2 SAAADI come from the germline V gene. There are 14 residues in the CDR3. V dropped 6 bases and J dropped 8 bases, with 16 bases sitting between them.

The chain employs TRBV2 and TRBJ1-1; D remains unclear. This CDR3 spans 13 amino acids. From germline, CDR1 is SNHLY and CDR2 FYNNEI. V lost 3 bases and J lost 3, with 8 bases in between. CDR3 region: CASSDVRDTEAFF. The DNA of the CDR3 is TGTGCCAGCAGTGACGTACGGGACACTGAAGCTTTCTTT.

V usage is TRBV7-9 and J usage is TRBJ2-3; unclear D gene. This CDR3 spans 12 amino acids. The germline V gene has CDR1 SEHNR and CDR2 FQNEAQ (reference sequence). V gave up 5 bases and J gave up 6 bases, with 9 bases separating them. The CDR3 DNA follows: TGTGCCAGCAGCACCCTATCTGATACGCAGTATTTT. Its translation: CASSTLSDTQYF.

The chain carries TRBV6-4 and TRBJ1-1, with D uncertain. Looked up from germline, CDR1 is MRHNA and CDR2 is SNTAGT. V was clipped by 6 bases and J by 1 base, with 9 bases between them. The CDR3 length is 13 residues. The DNA of the CDR3 is TGTGCCAGCAGCACTCACAGGAACACTGAAGCTTTCTTT. Translation gives CASSTHRNTEAFF.

The J gene is TRBJ1-3, the V gene TRBV21-1. TRBV21-1 is an annotated pseudogene. There are 13 residues in the CDR3. The CDR3: CASSPVPGNTIYF. CDR3 bases: TGTGCCAGCAGCCCGGTTCCCGGAAACACCATATATTTT.

Here the CDR3 reads CASSWASGANVLTF. CDR3 DNA: TGTGCCAGCAGTTGGGCCTCTGGGGCCAACGTCCTGACTTTC. The chain is built from TRBV27 and TRBJ2-6; D unclear. Trimming removed 4 bases at V and 0 bases at J, with 4 bases between. CDR1 is MNHEY, CDR2 SMNVEV, per germline (reference sequence). CDR3 size: 14 residues.

The rearrangement joins TRBV5-8 to TRBJ2-7; TRBD1 matches at 7 bases. The CDR3 contains 18 residues. The germline gives CDR1 SGHTS, CDR2 YDEGEE. V shed 3 bases, J shed 6 bases, and the junction held 21 bases outside the gene matches. The CDR3 bases are TGTGCCAGCAGCTGGGACCCAACAGGGGTCGGTCGGGGTTTCGAGCAGTACGTC. It encodes CASSWDPTGVGRGFEQYV.

The chain carries TRBV30 and TRBJ2-5; D perhaps matches TRBD1 (6 bases). Germline V gives CDR1 GTSNPN, CDR2 SVGIG (reference sequence). CDR3 length equals 12 residues. V lost 2 bases and J 4 bases, leaving 8 bases between the germline ends. The CDR3 sequence: CAWSTRGETQYF. CDR3 coding DNA: TGTGCCTGGAGTACCAGGGGAGAGACCCAGTACTTC.

The J gene is TRBJ2-7, the V gene TRBV19, with TRBD1 identical over 7 bases. Trimming cost V 6 bases and J 6 bases; bases outside gene matches: 11. Germline CDR1 reads LNHDA; CDR2 reads SQIVND (reference sequence). This CDR3 contains 14 residues. CDR3 residues: CASSADGTVFEQYV. The DNA of the CDR3 is TGTGCCAGTAGCGCGGACGGGACAGTCTTCGAGCAGTACGTC.

Points on this clone: An end of the junction differs from the germline gene, which may be a read error. The rearrangement uses TRBV28 and TRBJ2-7; 10 bases are a match to TRBD1. This CDR3 has 18 amino acids. Germline V CDR1 and CDR2: MDHEN, SYDVKM. The CDR3 DNA reads as TGTGCCAGCAGTTTGGGAAACCGACAGGGGGCTGGTCCCTACGAGCGGTACTTC. It yields the protein CASSLGNRQGAGPYERYF. Full variable domain (missing parts from reference TRBV28 and TRBJ2-7): DVKVTQSSRYLVKRTGEKVFLECVQDMDHENMFWYRQDPGLGLRLIYFSYDVKMKEKGDIPEGYSVSREKKERFSLILESASTNQTSMYLCASSLGNRQGAGPYERYFGPGTRLTVT.

The J gene is TRBJ1-5, the V gene TRBV4-1; D gene unclear. Trimming removed 0 bases from V and 9 bases from J, with 9 bases in between. Germline assignment: CDR1 MGHRA and CDR2 YSYEKL. This CDR3 spans 13 amino acids. CDR3 residues: CASSQELAAPQHF. CDR3 sequence (DNA): TGCGCCAGCAGCCAAGAATTGGCTGCGCCCCAGCATTTT.

The CDR3 region has the DNA TGTGCCAGTAGTATATCGACAGGGTTCTTCCACGAGCAGTACTTC. Residues: CASSISTGFFHEQYF. The V gene is TRBV19, the J gene TRBJ2-7, with 7 bases lining up with TRBD1. CDR1 and CDR2 from the germline V gene are LNHDA and SQIVND (reference sequence). Trimming cost V 2 bases and J 5 bases; bases outside gene matches: 9. The CDR3 has 15 amino acids.

J is TRBJ1-2 and V is TRBV3-1 (or the pseudogene TRBV3-2); 8 bases agree with TRBD1. The ends lost 1 base at V and 8 bases at J; junction bases unmatched: 15. The CDR3 sequence is 17 residues long. CDR1 is LGHDT, CDR2 YNNKEL, per germline (reference sequence). In nucleotides, the CDR3 is TGTGCCAGCAGCCAAGCCGGACAGGGAGGAGGAATGTCGGGCTACACCTTC. Its protein product is CASSQAGQGGGMSGYTF.

The chain has TRBV5-6 and TRBJ1-1; 7 nucleotides match TRBD1. The CDR3 runs 16 residues. CDR1 is SGHDT, CDR2 YYEEEE, per germline. J gave up 2 bases and V 4 bases, and 11 bases lay outside the gene matches. DNA of the CDR3: TGTGCCAGCAGCGACGGACAGGACCCTTACAACACTGAAGCTTTCTTT. Encoded protein: CASSDGQDPYNTEAFF. The whole variable domain, remainder taken from reference TRBV5-6 and TRBJ1-1, is DAGVTQSPTHLIKTRGQQVTLRCSPKSGHDTVSWYQQALGQGPQFIFQYYEEEERQRGNFPDRFSGHQFPNYSSELNVNALLLGDSALYLCASSDGQDPYNTEAFFGQGTRLTVV.

The CDR3 region has the DNA TGTGCCAGCAGCTTAGCCGGGACTAGATACAATGAGCAGTTCTTC. This encodes CASSLAGTRYNEQFF. This chain uses TRBV7-9 with TRBJ2-1; 8 positions agree with TRBD2. Germline CDR1 and CDR2: SEHNR and FQNEAQ (reference sequence). J gave up 4 bases and V 0 bases, and 2 bases lay outside the gene matches. The CDR3 consists of 15 residues.